One sample yielded the 21 T cell receptor beta chains listed below, sequenced in a study of shared clonotypes between healthy human individuals. Libraries were prepared by immunoSEQ multiplex PCR; TCRdb keeps only in-frame clonotypes and omits some of them. Here the sample spans approximately 2.5 million clones, approximately 94% being singletons. Sequencing used naive CD4+ T cells sorted from blood. Subset specified: CD45RA+ positively selected. These receptors originate from a man younger than 35 in good health.

The chain combines TRBV6-5 with TRBJ1-2; 9 bases map to TRBD1. Looked up from germline, CDR1 is MNHEY and CDR2 is SVGAGI. The CDR3 runs to 15 residues. V shed 6 bases and J 7 bases; nucleotides not matched to a gene: 12. For the CDR3, the DNA is TGTGCCAGCAGGCCAAAGCCGGGACAGGGTAGTGGCTACACCTTC. Its protein is CASRPKPGQGSGYTF.

V gene TRBV19 combines with J gene TRBJ2-3, with D perhaps TRBD2 (6 bases). This CDR3 is 15 amino acids long. Germline-derived CDR1 and CDR2 are LNHDA and SQIVND (reference sequence). The V and J ends lost 5 bases and 4 bases respectively, with 16 bases between them. CDR3 residues: CASSSRGREADTQYF. CDR3 DNA: TGTGCCAGTAGTTCCCGAGGTAGGGAGGCAGATACGCAGTATTTT.

The CDR3 reads CASTLQLGGFGYTF. The CDR3, as DNA: TGTGCCAGCACCTTACAGCTTGGGGGGTTTGGCTACACCTTC. This chain links TRBV28 with TRBJ1-2, with D possibly being TRBD1 (5 bases). The CDR3 is 14 amino acids. Germline values: CDR1 MDHEN, CDR2 SYDVKM. Trimming removed 7 bases at V and 7 bases at J, with 19 bases between.

V and J are TRBV2 and TRBJ1-4; 7 bases match TRBD1. With 6 bases clipped from V and 5 bases from J, the junction kept 12 bases outside the gene matches. Germline CDR1 and CDR2: SNHLY and FYNNEI. The length of the CDR3 is 16 residues. CDR3 in amino acids: CASRTPRQGGNEKLFF. CDR3 in DNA: TGTGCCAGCAGGACACCCCGCCAGGGGGGAAATGAAAAACTGTTTTTT.

The rearrangement links TRBV5-4 to TRBJ2-5, with 8 bases identical to TRBD2. The junction had 7 bases not matched to a gene; V was cut back by 1 base and J by 5 bases. The CDR3 covers 15 residues. Germline V CDR1 and CDR2: SGHNT, YYREEE (reference sequence). In DNA form, the CDR3 reads TGTGCCAGCAGCTTGACGGGAGGGCGGTGGGAGACCCAGTACTTC. Amino acids: CASSLTGGRWETQYF.

This chain connects TRBV4-2 to TRBJ2-7, with D possibly being TRBD1 (6 bases). Germline assignment: CDR1 LGHNA and CDR2 YNFKEQ. The V end lost 0 bases, the J end lost 3 bases, and 12 bases lay between the germline ends. CDR3 size: 15 residues. In DNA, the CDR3 is TGTGCCAGCAGCCAAGACGGGGACACTCACTACGAGCAGTACTTC. Protein: CASSQDGDTHYEQYF.

The rearrangement joins TRBV5-5 to TRBJ2-7; 15 nucleotides align to TRBD2. Losses at the gene ends were 7 bases for V and 8 bases for J; bases not matched to a gene: 7. This CDR3 comprises 14 residues. Germline V gene sequence: CDR1 SGHKS, CDR2 YYEKEE (reference sequence). The CDR3 region has the DNA TGTGCCAGCGGCTCGGGACTAGCGGGAGGAAAGCAGTACTTC. Its protein product is CASGSGLAGGKQYF.

Comments on this clone: Other DNA sequences in this specimen translate into the identical CDR3. This rearrangement joins TRBV18 to TRBJ2-7; TRBD1 matches at 8 bases. The germline V gene encodes CDR1 KGHSH and CDR2 LQKENI. The CDR3 is 14 residues long. Germline trimming cut 4 bases from V and 2 bases from J; bases unmatched to any gene: 4. CDR3 coding DNA: TGTGCCAGCTCACACGGACAGGGAACCTACGAGCAGTACTTC. The encoded protein is CASSHGQGTYEQYF.

The chain links TRBV2 to TRBJ2-5; 7 nucleotides align to TRBD1. V lost 6 bases and J lost 5; bases outside the gene matches: 12. Germline CDR1 is SNHLY and CDR2 is FYNNEI. This CDR3 is 15 amino acids long. The CDR3 sequence is CASRANTGVRETQYF. Here the CDR3 DNA reads TGTGCCAGCAGGGCCAATACAGGGGTTCGGGAGACCCAGTACTTC.

The V gene is TRBV5-5, the J gene TRBJ2-7; 8 nucleotides align to TRBD2. This CDR3 contains 15 residues. J gave up 10 bases and V 3 bases, and 15 bases lay outside the gene matches. Germline CDR1 SGHKS, CDR2 YYEKEE (reference sequence). The CDR3: CASSSEVVAGGEQYF. As DNA, the CDR3 is TGTGCCAGCAGCTCTGAGGTGGTGGCGGGAGGTGAACAGTACTTC. The full variable domain, in which reference TRBV5-5 and TRBJ2-7 provide the parts outside the CDR3, is DAGVTQSPTHLIKTRGQQVTLRCSPISGHKSVSWYQQVLGQGPQFIFQYYEKEERGRGNFPDRFSARQFPNYSSELNVNALLLGDSALYLCASSSEVVAGGEQYFGPGTRLTVT.

Comments on this clone: Other DNA variants within this sample encode the same CDR3. The J gene is TRBJ1-4, the V gene TRBV11-2, with unresolved D. CDR3 length equals 15 residues. The V and J ends lost 0 bases and 2 bases respectively, with 7 bases between them. Per germline, CDR1 SGHAT and CDR2 FQNNGV. This CDR3 reads CASSLDGSTNEKLFF. CDR3 bases: TGTGCCAGCAGCTTAGACGGGAGTACTAATGAAAAACTGTTTTTT.

J is TRBJ2-1 and V is TRBV5-4; 7 bases agree with TRBD2. Germline CDR1 SGHNT, CDR2 YYREEE (reference sequence). V lost 0 bases and J lost 0; bases outside the gene matches: 12. The CDR3 loop spans 19 amino acids. CDR3 DNA sequence: TGTGCCAGCAGCTTGGGGGCCGGGACTACCTCGAGCTCCTACAATGAGCAGTTCTTC. Translation gives CASSLGAGTTSSSYNEQFF.

The CDR3: CAATREVITGELFF. The CDR3 DNA follows: TGTGCCGCTACCCGAGAGGTAATCACCGGGGAGCTGTTTTTT. This chain uses TRBV10-3 with TRBJ2-2; unclear D gene. The CDR3 is 14 residues long. The germline gives CDR1 ENHRY, CDR2 SYGVKD. V was pared by 11 bases and J by 4 bases, with 17 bases between.

The V and J genes are TRBV19 and TRBJ1-5; tentatively, D is TRBD1 (5 bases). Germline CDR1 is LNHDA and CDR2 is SQIVND (reference sequence). This CDR3 is built from 16 residues. V was clipped by 3 bases and J by 5 bases, with 17 bases between them. This chain's CDR3 is CASSMAWGGVDQPQHF. CDR3 nucleotides: TGTGCCAGTAGTATGGCCTGGGGGGGGGTTGATCAGCCCCAGCATTTT.

The rearrangement joins TRBV18 to TRBJ2-2; D might be TRBD2 (6 bases). V was cut by 4 bases and J by 6 bases, with 18 bases left in between. The CDR3 totals 16 residues. The germline gives CDR1 KGHSH, CDR2 LQKENI. The chain's CDR3 is CASSLLPGGRAGELFF. CDR3 bases: TGTGCCAGCTCACTCCTCCCCGGGGGAAGGGCCGGGGAGCTGTTTTTT.

The chain has TRBV25-1 and TRBJ1-6; TRBD1 might be the D (5 bases). Between the trimmed V and J ends, which lost 9 bases and 10 bases, there was a span of 16 bases. Germline V gene lookup returns CDR1 MGHDK and CDR2 SYGVNS. The CDR3 is 13 residues long. The CDR3 DNA is TGTGCCAGTCAGGGTAACTTTCGGTCACCCCTCCACTTT. Its protein is CASQGNFRSPLHF.

The chain employs TRBV7-8 and TRBJ2-3, with 10 bases aligning to TRBD1. The CDR3 loop spans 17 amino acids. The V gene end was trimmed by 5 bases and the J gene end by 3 bases; junction bases not matched to a gene: 11. Germline values: CDR1 SGHVS, CDR2 FQNEAQ. CDR3 DNA sequence: TGTGCCAGCAGCCCCATGTCTGGACAGGGGGGTACAGATACGCAGTATTTT. Encoded protein: CASSPMSGQGGTDTQYF.

The V gene is TRBV5-1, the J gene TRBJ2-7; 7 nucleotides align to TRBD1. V gave up 2 bases and J gave up 1 base; unmatched junction bases: 3. Per the germline V gene, CDR1 is SGHRS and CDR2 is YFSETQ. This CDR3 is built from 14 residues. The CDR3 here is CASSFWDRSYEQYF. The CDR3 nucleotides read TGCGCCAGCAGCTTTTGGGACAGATCCTACGAGCAGTACTTC.

In its sample, this clone was seen a few times. The V gene is TRBV10-3, the J gene TRBJ1-3; TRBD1 agrees at 9 bases. The CDR3 covers 15 residues. CDR1 is ENHRY and CDR2 is SYGVKD in the germline V gene. Trimming took 6 bases from V and 0 from J; bases not matched to a gene: 3. In DNA form, the CDR3 reads TGTGCCATCAGAAGGACAGGGGACTCTGGAAACACCATATATTTT. This translates into CAIRRTGDSGNTIYF.

V usage is TRBV19 and J usage is TRBJ2-3, with D unclear. CDR1 and CDR2 (germline): LNHDA, SQIVND (reference sequence). This CDR3 is 13 amino acids long. With 11 bases removed from V and 7 bases from J, the gap between germline ends came to 19 bases. The CDR3 is CASVGQKGNTQYF. In DNA, the CDR3 is TGTGCCTCCGTCGGGCAGAAAGGCAATACGCAGTATTTT.

This clone was counted between two and nine times. The chain carries TRBV5-1 and TRBJ2-7, with no clear D. Trimming pared 4 bases from V and 0 bases from J, leaving 2 bases between. This CDR3 is 11 amino acids long. Germline values: CDR1 SGHRS, CDR2 YFSETQ. The CDR3 bases are TGCGCCAGCAGCCACTCCTACGAGCAGTACTTC. Its translation: CASSHSYEQYF. The full variable domain, completed using reference TRBV5-1 and TRBJ2-7, is KAGVTQTPRYLIKTRGQQVTLSCSPISGHRSVSWYQQTPGQGLQFLFEYFSETQRNKGNFPGRFSGRQFSNSRSEMNVSTLELGDSALYLCASSHSYEQYFGPGTRLTVT.